This TCR beta chain is drawn from a study of blood T cells in healthy people across ages. General study findings and limits: The study regarded diversity estimates from one million T cells as underestimates. TCR beta diversity per million T cells fell roughly linearly with age.

Note on this clonotype: The antigen remains unidentified.

The authors ran a second PCR of roughly 6 to 12 cycles using a sample-barcoded 5' primer and a J-beta primer mix. The authors tagged each cDNA molecule using a template-switch adaptor with 12 random nucleotides. MiXCR, applied by TCRdb to the 5' RACE reads, yields one record per CDR3 protein. The table lists about 680,000 distinct CDR3 sequences, around 49% of them singletons. The sample providers were healthy Caucasian people from Russia, aged about 6 to 95. The source of this sequence is a woman between 55 and 75 years old in good health. Sequenced: blood.

CDR3 DNA sequence: TGTGCCAGCAGACGGACGGGAACCTACGAGCAGTACTTC. As protein: CASRRTGTYEQYF. The rearrangement uses TRBV6-2 or TRBV6-3 and TRBJ2-7; TRBD2 is a possible D gene (5 bases). There are 13 residues in the CDR3. Between the trimmed V and J ends, which lost 6 bases and 2 bases, there was a span of 11 bases. Germline lookup yields CDR1 MNHEY and CDR2 SVGEGT.